One TCR beta chain is described in this entry. TCRdb's table, derived via immunoSEQ multiplex PCR, lists solely in-frame clones and lacks some. The table includes roughly 90,000 clones, around 90% detected once. This entry comes from a study of OX40 agonist ivuxolimab in advanced cancers. V was clipped by 3 bases and J by 3 bases, with 9 bases between them. CDR3 length equals 13 residues. Germline values: CDR1 MNHEY, CDR2 SMNVEV (reference sequence). The V call is TRBV27, the J call TRBJ2-7; D is possibly TRBD2 (6 bases). Sequenced material: CD4+ or CD8+ T cells sorted from blood, taken in a trial of the OX40 agonist ivuxolimab. The sequence derives from an adult with an advanced solid tumor such as melanoma, head and neck, liver or kidney cancer. This CDR3 reads CASSFTGGYEQYF. The CDR3 DNA follows: TGTGCCAGCAGTTTCACCGGGGGCTACGAGCAGTACTTC.